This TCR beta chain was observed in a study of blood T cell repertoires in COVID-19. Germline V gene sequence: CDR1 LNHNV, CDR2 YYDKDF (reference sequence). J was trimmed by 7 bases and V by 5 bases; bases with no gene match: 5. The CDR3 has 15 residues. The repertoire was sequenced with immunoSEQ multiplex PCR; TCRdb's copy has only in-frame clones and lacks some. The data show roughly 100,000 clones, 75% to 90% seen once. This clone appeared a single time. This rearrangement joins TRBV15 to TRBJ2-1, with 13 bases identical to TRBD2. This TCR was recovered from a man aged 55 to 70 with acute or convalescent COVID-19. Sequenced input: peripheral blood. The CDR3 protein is CATSRKGLAGNEQFF. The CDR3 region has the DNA TGTGCCACCAGCCGGAAGGGACTAGCGGGGAATGAGCAGTTCTTC.